Sequencing of this T cell receptor (beta chain) was carried out in a study of shared clonotypes between healthy human individuals. Libraries were prepared by immunoSEQ multiplex PCR; TCRdb keeps only in-frame clonotypes and omits some of them. The sample records approximately 1.4 million clones, approximately 98% being singletons. The source of this sequence is a man between 25 and 39 years old in good health. Material: naive CD4+ T cells sorted from blood. Subset defined: CD45RA+ positively selected.

The DNA of the CDR3 is TGTGCCAGCAGTTTGGAACAGGGTATTCATCAGCCCCAGCATTTT. Amino acid sequence: CASSLEQGIHQPQHF. The chain is built from TRBV28 and TRBJ1-5; D might be TRBD1 (6 bases). Germline V gene lookup returns CDR1 MDHEN and CDR2 SYDVKM. V was cut by 3 bases and J by 5 bases, with 14 bases left in between. The CDR3 spans 15 residues.